The rows below give T cell receptor beta chains drawn from one sample of a study of blood T cell repertoires in COVID-19. The repertoire was sequenced with immunoSEQ multiplex PCR; TCRdb's copy has only in-frame clones and lacks some. Counted here are about 440,000 clones, about 91% occurring once; the ten biggest clones make up roughly an eighth. The sequencing input was peripheral blood. The receptors shown here come from a woman in her fifties or sixties with COVID-19, enrolled during active disease. The CDR3 runs from the conserved cysteine through the conserved F or W. Each record gives: J gene, V gene, CDR3 protein.

J: TRBJ1-2; V: TRBV11-2; CDR3: CASRLLSGTYGYTF
J: TRBJ2-7; V: TRBV9; CDR3: CASSVDSTYEQYF
J: TRBJ1-2; V: TRBV24-1; CDR3: CATFSGGDRGLPHGYTF
J: TRBJ2-7; V: TRBV27; CDR3: CGEDRDYEQYF
J: TRBJ2-7; V: TRBV6-5; CDR3: CASSYSKYTYEQYF
J: TRBJ2-3; V: TRBV7-2; CDR3: CASSFPRGVVTDTQYF
J: TRBJ1-1; V: TRBV15; CDR3: CATSATGGNTEAFF
J: TRBJ1-3; V: TRBV2; CDR3: CASSAYNRGRSGNTIYF
J: TRBJ1-1; V: TRBV12-3/TRBV12-4; CDR3: CASRRAGDTEAFF
J: TRBJ1-1; V: TRBV18; CDR3: CASSFQGYAEAFF
J: TRBJ1-1; V: TRBV5-1; CDR3: CASMRQSNTEAFF
J: TRBJ2-7; V: TRBV30; CDR3: CAWSDAARGEEQYF
J: TRBJ1-6; V: TRBV5-1; CDR3: CASSAGAGVGNSPLHF
J: TRBJ1-3; V: TRBV15; CDR3: CATSRGQTGNTIYF
J: TRBJ2-3; V: TRBV4-1; CDR3: CASSQQGTTDTQYF
J: TRBJ2-3; V: TRBV27; CDR3: CASRSGGARGSNTQYF
J: TRBJ1-2; V: TRBV30; CDR3: CAWAGGREHGYTF
J: TRBJ2-1; V: TRBV18; CDR3: CASSPPLLAGGRNEQFF
J: TRBJ1-1; V: TRBV10-3; CDR3: CAISRTGDTEAFF
J: TRBJ1-3; V: TRBV18; CDR3: CASSPVTGVSGNTIYF
J: TRBJ1-6; V: TRBV6-6; CDR3: CASSRPGASSYNSPLHF
J: TRBJ2-1; V: TRBV7-6; CDR3: CASGPSLAGGEQFF
J: TRBJ2-5; V: TRBV24-1; CDR3: CATSDPLERGGLGTQYF
J: TRBJ2-7; V: TRBV23-1; CDR3: CASSQGTYEQYF
J: TRBJ1-6; V: TRBV3-1/TRBV3-2; CDR3: CASSHRSGALHF
J: TRBJ2-7; V: TRBV30; CDR3: CAWSVPGSGIYEQYF
J: TRBJ1-2; V: TRBV14; CDR3: CASSQGHTGYTF
J: TRBJ1-2; V: TRBV11-2; CDR3: CASSPGRVNYGYTF
J: TRBJ1-1; V: TRBV30; CDR3: CAWGPPGNTEAFF
J: TRBJ2-7; V: TRBV5-1; CDR3: CASSLAGTGPYEQYF
J: TRBJ1-5; V: TRBV5-6; CDR3: CASSSSQQDQPQHF
J: TRBJ1-1; V: TRBV5-1; CDR3: CASSLEGPQGHLPTGAFF